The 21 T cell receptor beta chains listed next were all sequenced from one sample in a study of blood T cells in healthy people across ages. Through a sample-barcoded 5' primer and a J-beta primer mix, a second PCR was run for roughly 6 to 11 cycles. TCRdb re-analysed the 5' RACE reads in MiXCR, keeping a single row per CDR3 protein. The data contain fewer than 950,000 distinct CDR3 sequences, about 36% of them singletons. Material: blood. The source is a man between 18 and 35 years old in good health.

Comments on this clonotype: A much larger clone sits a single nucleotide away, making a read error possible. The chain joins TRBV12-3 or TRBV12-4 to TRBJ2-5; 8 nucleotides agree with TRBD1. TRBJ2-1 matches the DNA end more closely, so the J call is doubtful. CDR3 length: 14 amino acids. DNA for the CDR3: TGTGCCAGCAGCTCCACAGGGGGTCAAGAGACCCAGTTCTTC. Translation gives CASSSTGGQETQFF.

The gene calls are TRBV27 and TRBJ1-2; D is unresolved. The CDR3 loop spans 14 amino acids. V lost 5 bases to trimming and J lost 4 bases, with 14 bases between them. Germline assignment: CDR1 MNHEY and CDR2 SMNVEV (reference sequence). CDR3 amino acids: CASSTPGRSYGYTF. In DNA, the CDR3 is TGTGCCAGCAGTACCCCGGGTCGCAGCTATGGCTACACCTTC.

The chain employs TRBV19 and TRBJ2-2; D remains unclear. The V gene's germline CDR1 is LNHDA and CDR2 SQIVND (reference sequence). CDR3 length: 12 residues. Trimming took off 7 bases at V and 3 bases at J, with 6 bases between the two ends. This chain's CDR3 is CASMADTGELFF. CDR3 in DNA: TGTGCCAGTATGGCAGACACCGGGGAGCTGTTTTTT.

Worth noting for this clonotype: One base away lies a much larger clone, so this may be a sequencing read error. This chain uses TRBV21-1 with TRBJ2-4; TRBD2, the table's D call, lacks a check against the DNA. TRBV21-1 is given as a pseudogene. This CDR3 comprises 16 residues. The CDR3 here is CASSKRLDRQTWEQYF. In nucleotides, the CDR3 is TGTGCCAGCAGCAAACGCCTGGACCGACAAACTTGGGAGCAGTACTTC.

CDR3 loop: CASSLGDRPKNIQYF. CDR3 in DNA: TGTGCCAGCAGTTTAGGGGACAGGCCAAAAAACATTCAGTACTTC. The rearrangement links TRBV12-3 or TRBV12-4 to TRBJ2-4, with 8 bases lining up with TRBD1. This CDR3 region has 15 residues. J gave up 4 bases and V 1 base, and 3 bases lay outside the gene matches.

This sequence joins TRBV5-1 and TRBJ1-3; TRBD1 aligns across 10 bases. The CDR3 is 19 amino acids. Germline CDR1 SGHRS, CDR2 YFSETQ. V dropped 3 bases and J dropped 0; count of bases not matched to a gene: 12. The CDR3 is CASSWMGQGNSPSGNTIYF. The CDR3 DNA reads TGCGCCAGCAGCTGGATGGGACAGGGGAATTCCCCCTCTGGAAACACCATATATTTT.

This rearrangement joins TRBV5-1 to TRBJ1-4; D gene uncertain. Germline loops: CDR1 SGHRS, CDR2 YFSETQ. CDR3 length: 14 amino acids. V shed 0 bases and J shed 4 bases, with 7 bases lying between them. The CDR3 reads CASSLEQNNEKLFF. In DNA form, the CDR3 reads TGCGCCAGCAGCTTGGAACAGAATAATGAAAAACTGTTTTTT.

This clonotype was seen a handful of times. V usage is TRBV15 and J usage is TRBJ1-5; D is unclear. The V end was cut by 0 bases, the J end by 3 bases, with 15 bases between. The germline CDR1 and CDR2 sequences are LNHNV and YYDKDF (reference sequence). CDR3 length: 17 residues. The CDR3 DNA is TGTGCCACCAGCAGAGAACCGCCCCTCCCCCACAATCAGCCCCAGCATTTT. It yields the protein CATSREPPLPHNQPQHF.

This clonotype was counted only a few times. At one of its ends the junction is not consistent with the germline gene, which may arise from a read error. CDR3 DNA sequence: TGTGCTAGCAGCTTAACACGGGAGTCCAATGAGCAGTACTTC. Its protein product is CASSLTRESNEQYF. The chain links TRBV7-7 to TRBJ2-7; possibly TRBD2 for D (6 bases). CDR3 length: 14 amino acids. Germline CDR1 SSHAT, CDR2 FNYEAQ (reference sequence).

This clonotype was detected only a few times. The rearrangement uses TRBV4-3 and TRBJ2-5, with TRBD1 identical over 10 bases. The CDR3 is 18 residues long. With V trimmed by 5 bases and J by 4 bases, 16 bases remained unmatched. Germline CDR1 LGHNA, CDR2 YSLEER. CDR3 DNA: TGCGCCAGCAGCGCTCAGCGAGGGGACAGGGGATTTGCAGAGACCCAGTACTTC. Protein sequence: CASSAQRGDRGFAETQYF.

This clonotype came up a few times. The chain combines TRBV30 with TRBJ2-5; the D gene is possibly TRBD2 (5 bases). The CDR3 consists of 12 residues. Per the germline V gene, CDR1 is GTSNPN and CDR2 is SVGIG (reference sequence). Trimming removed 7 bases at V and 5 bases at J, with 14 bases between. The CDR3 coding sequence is TGTGCCTCGGTCTCCCGCGGGGAGACCCAGTACTTC. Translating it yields CASVSRGETQYF.

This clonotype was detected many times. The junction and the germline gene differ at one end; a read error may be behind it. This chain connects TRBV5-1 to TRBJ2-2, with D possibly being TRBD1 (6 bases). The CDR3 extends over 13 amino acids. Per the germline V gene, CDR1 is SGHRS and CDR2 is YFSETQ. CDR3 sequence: CASSLTGTGELFF. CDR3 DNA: TGTGCCAGCAGTCTTACAGGGACCGGGGAGCTGTTTTTT.

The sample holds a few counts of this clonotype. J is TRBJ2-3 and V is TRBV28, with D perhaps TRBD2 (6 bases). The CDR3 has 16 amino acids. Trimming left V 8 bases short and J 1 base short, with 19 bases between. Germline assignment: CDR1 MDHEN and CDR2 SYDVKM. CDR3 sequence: CASSSAGSAGTDTQYF. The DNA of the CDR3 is TGTGCCAGCTCCTCCGCGGGGAGCGCTGGCACAGATACGCAGTATTTT.

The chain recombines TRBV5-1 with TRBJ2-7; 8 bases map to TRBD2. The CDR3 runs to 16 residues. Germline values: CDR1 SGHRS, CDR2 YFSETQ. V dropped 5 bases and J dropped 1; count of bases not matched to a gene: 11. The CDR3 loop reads CASSSGGLDGSYEQYF. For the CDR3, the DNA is TGCGCCAGCAGTTCGGGGGGACTAGACGGGTCCTACGAGCAGTACTTC.

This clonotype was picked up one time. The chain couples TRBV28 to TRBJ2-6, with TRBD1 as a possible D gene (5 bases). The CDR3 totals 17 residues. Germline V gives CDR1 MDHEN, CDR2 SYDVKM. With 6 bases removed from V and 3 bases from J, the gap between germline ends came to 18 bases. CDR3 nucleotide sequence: TGTGCCAGCAGCCCAGCGTCTCAGGGCCGTGGGGCCAACGTCCTGACTTTC. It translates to CASSPASQGRGANVLTF.

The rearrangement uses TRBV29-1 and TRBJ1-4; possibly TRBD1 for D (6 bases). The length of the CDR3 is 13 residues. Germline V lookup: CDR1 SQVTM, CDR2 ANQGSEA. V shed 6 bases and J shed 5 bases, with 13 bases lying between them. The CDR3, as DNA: TGCAGCGTCGGCGGAGGGGGGAATGAAAAACTGTTTTTT. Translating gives CSVGGGGNEKLFF. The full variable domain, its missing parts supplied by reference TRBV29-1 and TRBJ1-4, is SAVISQKPSRDICQRGTSLTIQCQVDSQVTMMFWYRQQPGQSLTLIATANQGSEATYESGFVIDKFPISRPNLTFSTLTVSNMSPEDSSIYLCSVGGGGNEKLFFGSGTQLSVL.

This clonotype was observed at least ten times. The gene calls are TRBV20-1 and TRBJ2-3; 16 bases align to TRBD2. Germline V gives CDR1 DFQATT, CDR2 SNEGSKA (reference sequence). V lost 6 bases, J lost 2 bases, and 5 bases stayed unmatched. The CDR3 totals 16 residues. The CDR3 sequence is CSAGTSGGVTTDTQYF. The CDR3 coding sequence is TGCAGTGCCGGGACTAGCGGGGGGGTAACCACAGATACGCAGTATTTT.

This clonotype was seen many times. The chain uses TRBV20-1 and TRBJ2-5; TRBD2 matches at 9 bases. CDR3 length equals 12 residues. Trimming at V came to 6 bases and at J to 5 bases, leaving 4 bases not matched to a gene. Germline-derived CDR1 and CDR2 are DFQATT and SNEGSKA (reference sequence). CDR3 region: CSARTSDETQYF. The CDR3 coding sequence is TGCAGTGCGAGGACTAGCGACGAGACCCAGTACTTC.

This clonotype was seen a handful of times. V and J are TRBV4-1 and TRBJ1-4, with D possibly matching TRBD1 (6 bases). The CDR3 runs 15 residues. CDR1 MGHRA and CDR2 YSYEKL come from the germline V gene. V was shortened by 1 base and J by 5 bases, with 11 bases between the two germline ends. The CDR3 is CASSQARGANEKLFF. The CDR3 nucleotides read TGCGCCAGCAGCCAAGCCAGGGGCGCCAATGAAAAACTGTTTTTT.

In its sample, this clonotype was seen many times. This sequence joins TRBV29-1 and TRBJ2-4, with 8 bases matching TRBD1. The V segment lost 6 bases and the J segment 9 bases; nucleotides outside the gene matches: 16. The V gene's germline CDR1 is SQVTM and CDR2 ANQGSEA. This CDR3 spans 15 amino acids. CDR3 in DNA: TGCAGCGTGGATAAGCCCGAGTCAGGGGGCGCCATTCAGTACTTC. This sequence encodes CSVDKPESGGAIQYF.

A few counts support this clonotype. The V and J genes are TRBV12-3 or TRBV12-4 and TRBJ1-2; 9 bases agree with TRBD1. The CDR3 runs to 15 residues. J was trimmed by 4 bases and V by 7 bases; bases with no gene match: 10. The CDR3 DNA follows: TGTGCCAGCAACCGCGCGGGACAGGGATCCTATGGCTACACCTTC. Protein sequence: CASNRAGQGSYGYTF.